There are a few counts of the clone carrying this T cell receptor beta chain. Its antigen remains unidentified. The libraries were made with immunoSEQ v3. Assay: immunoSEQ multiplex PCR; the TCRdb copy retains only in-frame clones and omits some. The data contain under 70,000 clones, roughly 80% of them singletons. The data were taken from a study of TIL therapy for anti-PD-1-resistant metastatic lung cancer. Study in general: A few tumors were EGFR-mutant and two were ALK-rearranged. Tumors carried a median about 1.4 non-synonymous mutations per megabase. Findings and caveats of the study: Infused TIL clonotypes partially replaced the baseline blood repertoire, then decayed over months.

This sample's time point: pre-treatment sample, taken before nivolumab and TIL therapy. Deletions cut 7 bases from V and 0 bases from J, with 12 bases between. The CDR3 loop spans 15 amino acids. From germline, CDR1 is MNHNS and CDR2 SASEGT. The rearrangement joins TRBV6-1 to TRBJ1-4, with a possible D match to TRBD1 (6 bases). The sample in question was blood, obtained at baseline. The origin of this receptor is a person between 25 and 80 years old with non-small cell lung cancer. CDR3 DNA: TGTGCCAGCATTCGAACAGGGACAACTAATGAAAAACTGTTTTTT. It yields the protein CASIRTGTTNEKLFF.